A single sample gave rise to the 23 T cell receptor beta chains below, sequenced in a study of blood T cell repertoires in COVID-19. Sequenced by immunoSEQ multiplex PCR; TCRdb stores in-frame clones only, minus some. This repertoire shows about 220,000 clones, 65% to 85% found once; its top ten account for approximately 6.8%. Sequenced sample: PBMCs or T cells enriched from blood (not recorded which). These receptor sequences come from a middle-aged woman who had recovered from COVID-19.

This chain connects TRBV3-1 (or the pseudogene TRBV3-2) to TRBJ2-2; 9 bases map to TRBD2. The CDR3 sequence is 19 residues long. Trimming at V came to 5 bases and at J to 2 bases, leaving 15 bases not matched to a gene. Germline values: CDR1 LGHDT, CDR2 YNNKEL (reference sequence). This CDR3 is CASSSSIAGDLGNTGELFF. The CDR3 nucleotides read TGTGCCAGCAGCTCCAGCATAGCGGGAGATCTCGGAAACACCGGGGAGCTGTTTTTT.

This clone is medium-sized (0.01 to 0.1%) in the sample. This chain's CDR3 is CASSRAGASAYEQYF. The CDR3 DNA sequence: TGTGCCAGCAGCCGGGCGGGGGCCTCGGCCTACGAGCAGTACTTC. V is TRBV25-1 and J is TRBJ2-7, with D possibly TRBD2 on 7 matching bases. Germline CDR1 MGHDK, CDR2 SYGVNS. Trimming left V 6 bases short and J 2 bases short, with 17 bases between. The CDR3 spans 15 residues.

The chain joins TRBV3-1 (or the pseudogene TRBV3-2) to TRBJ1-6; maybe TRBD1 (6 bases). Germline V lookup: CDR1 LGHDT, CDR2 YNNKEL (reference sequence). Trimming cost V 5 bases and J 7 bases, with 15 bases left between them. The CDR3 contains 15 residues. The CDR3 DNA follows: TGTGCCAGCAGCGAGTTACAGGGTTCAAATTCACCCCTCCACTTT. It is translated as CASSELQGSNSPLHF.

This chain uses TRBV28 with TRBJ2-3; D uncertain. Trimming left V 4 bases short and J 0 bases short, with 11 bases between. Germline values: CDR1 MDHEN, CDR2 SYDVKM. This CDR3 has 15 amino acids. The CDR3 bases are TGTGCCAGCAGTTCACCTAAGACTAGCACAGATACGCAGTATTTT. It specifies CASSSPKTSTDTQYF.

The V and J genes are TRBV11-2 and TRBJ2-3; 9 positions match TRBD1. Germline V gene data show CDR1 as SGHAT and CDR2 as FQNNGV. With 3 bases clipped from V and 6 bases from J, the junction kept 10 bases outside the gene matches. This CDR3 is 16 amino acids long. For the CDR3, the DNA is TGTGCCAGCAGCTTTACTACAGGGGGCTTGGGGGATACGCAGTATTTT. It translates to CASSFTTGGLGDTQYF.

The gene calls are TRBV5-1 and TRBJ1-2; 9 bases align to TRBD1. The CDR3 consists of 14 residues. Losses at the gene ends were 4 bases for V and 2 bases for J; bases not matched to a gene: 3. Per germline, CDR1 SGHRS and CDR2 YFSETQ. CDR3: CASSAGTGNYGYTF. The CDR3 coding sequence is TGCGCCAGCAGCGCCGGGACAGGGAACTATGGCTACACCTTC. Filled out from reference TRBV5-1 and TRBJ1-2, the complete variable domain reads KAGVTQTPRYLIKTRGQQVTLSCSPISGHRSVSWYQQTPGQGLQFLFEYFSETQRNKGNFPGRFSGRQFSNSRSEMNVSTLELGDSALYLCASSAGTGNYGYTFGSGTRLTVV.

The rearrangement links TRBV24-1 to TRBJ2-1; 9 bases are a match to TRBD1. V was clipped by 3 bases and J by 4 bases; unmatched bases: 3. The CDR3 is 15 amino acids. Germline V gene lookup returns CDR1 KGHDR and CDR2 SFDVKD. This CDR3 reads CATSDAGTGYNEQFF. CDR3 DNA sequence: TGTGCCACCAGTGATGCCGGGACAGGGTACAATGAGCAGTTCTTC.

The V gene is TRBV19, the J gene TRBJ2-1; 10 nucleotides agree with TRBD2. The CDR3 is 18 amino acids. Germline loops: CDR1 LNHDA, CDR2 SQIVND (reference sequence). The ends lost 4 bases at V and 7 bases at J; junction bases unmatched: 16. The DNA for the CDR3 is TGTGCCAGTAGTACCTTGGGACTAGCGAGTGGACCTCGGAATGAGCAGTTCTTC. The encoded protein is CASSTLGLASGPRNEQFF. Drawing the rest from reference TRBV19 and TRBJ2-1, the complete variable domain is DGGITQSPKYLFRKEGQNVTLSCEQNLNHDAMYWYRQDPGQGLRLIYYSQIVNDFQKGDIAEGYSVSREKKESFPLTVTSAQKNPTAFYLCASSTLGLASGPRNEQFFGPGTRLTVL.

This chain links TRBV28 with TRBJ1-2; possible D gene TRBD1, 6 bases. Trimming stripped 5 bases from V and 5 bases from J, with 18 bases between. The CDR3 runs 15 residues. The germline gives CDR1 MDHEN, CDR2 SYDVKM. CDR3 DNA sequence: TGTGCCAGCAGTCTACCCCAGGGGAAGAATTATGGCTACACCTTC. Its translation is CASSLPQGKNYGYTF.

The rearrangement links TRBV30 to TRBJ1-2; 10 bases are shared with TRBD1. CDR3 length equals 15 residues. V gave up 0 bases and J gave up 4 bases; unmatched junction bases: 5. The V gene's germline CDR1 is GTSNPN and CDR2 SVGIG (reference sequence). CDR3 protein: CAWSVGTGVPYGYTF. The CDR3 DNA follows: TGTGCCTGGAGTGTAGGGACAGGGGTCCCCTATGGCTACACCTTC.

The genes are TRBV3-1 (or the pseudogene TRBV3-2) and TRBJ2-2; 8 nucleotides align to TRBD1. In germline, CDR1 is LGHDT, CDR2 YNNKEL (reference sequence). The V segment lost 5 bases and the J segment 2 bases; nucleotides outside the gene matches: 4. This CDR3 region has 15 residues. This chain's CDR3 is CASSRQGINTGELFF. Written as DNA, the CDR3 is TGTGCCAGCAGCAGACAGGGGATTAACACCGGGGAGCTGTTTTTT.

The chain carries TRBV27 and TRBJ1-6; weak D call: TRBD1 (6 bases). CDR1 is MNHEY and CDR2 is SMNVEV in the germline V gene (reference sequence). CDR3 length: 16 residues. V lost 8 bases, J lost 7 bases, and 21 bases lay in between. The CDR3: CASAMGTGRGNSPLHF. The CDR3 region has the DNA TGTGCCAGCGCGATGGGTACAGGGAGGGGAAATTCACCCCTCCACTTT.

This clone was seen a single time. The rearrangement joins TRBV30 to TRBJ1-6; TRBD1 might be the D (5 bases). CDR1 is GTSNPN, CDR2 SVGIG, per germline (reference sequence). The germline V and J ends were trimmed by 4 bases and 10 bases, with 20 bases remaining between them. The CDR3 length is 15 residues. DNA of the CDR3: TGTGCCTGGATGGTATTGACAGACGGAGGGTCACCCCTCCACTTT. Amino acid sequence: CAWMVLTDGGSPLHF. The entire variable domain, with the rest obtained from reference TRBV30 and TRBJ1-6, is as follows: SQTIHQWPATLVQPVGSPLSLECTVEGTSNPNLYWYRQAAGRGLQLLFYSVGIGQISSEVPQNLSASRPQDRQFILSSKKLLLSDSGFYLCAWMVLTDGGSPLHFGNGTRLTVT.

CDR3 sequence (DNA): TGTGCCAGCAGTTCCACGAGATCCCCCATGAACACTGAAGCTTTCTTT. Translating it yields CASSSTRSPMNTEAFF. This chain uses TRBV28 with TRBJ1-1; no clear D. This CDR3 is 16 amino acids long. Trimming removed 4 bases from V and 0 bases from J, with 15 bases in between. Per the germline V gene, CDR1 is MDHEN and CDR2 is SYDVKM.

Ten or more counts support this clone. The rearrangement joins TRBV10-3 to TRBJ2-6, with a weak D call TRBD1 (5 bases). The CDR3 totals 16 residues. V was pared by 4 bases and J by 0 bases, with 10 bases between. Looked up from germline, CDR1 is ENHRY and CDR2 is SYGVKD. The CDR3 DNA reads TGTGCCATCAGTGGCCGACAGTACTCTGGGGCCAACGTCCTGACTTTC. Amino acids: CAISGRQYSGANVLTF.

V gene TRBV30 combines with J gene TRBJ1-2; TRBD1 might be the D (6 bases). With 3 bases removed from V and 5 bases from J, the gap between germline ends came to 16 bases. Germline V gives CDR1 GTSNPN, CDR2 SVGIG (reference sequence). The CDR3 extends over 14 amino acids. In DNA form, the CDR3 reads TGTGCCTGGAGAATACGGACAGTCCGGTATGGCTACACCTTC. Its protein is CAWRIRTVRYGYTF.

This sequence joins TRBV7-9 and TRBJ2-7; D gene unclear. V lost 5 bases, J lost 0 bases, and 5 bases lay in between. Germline V lookup: CDR1 SEHNR, CDR2 FQNEAQ (reference sequence). This CDR3 contains 12 residues. The CDR3 DNA follows: TGTGCCAGCAGCATCCTCTCCTACGAGCAGTACGTC. Protein sequence: CASSILSYEQYV.

V is TRBV4-3 and J is TRBJ1-3; D ambiguous. V lost 2 bases and J 4 bases, leaving 6 bases between the germline ends. The CDR3 covers 13 residues. CDR1 is LGHNA, CDR2 YSLEER, per germline. The CDR3 DNA follows: TGCGCCAGCAGCCAATCGCAGGGAAACACCATATATTTT. Encoded protein: CASSQSQGNTIYF.

The chain employs TRBV11-3 and TRBJ1-1; D is unclear. V was pared by 1 base and J by 2 bases, with 5 bases between. The CDR3 extends over 13 amino acids. Germline V gene data show CDR1 as SGHNT and CDR2 as YENEEA. CDR3 sequence (DNA): TGTGCCAGCAGCTTAGTAGATAACACTGAAGCTTTCTTT. Translating gives CASSLVDNTEAFF.

V usage is TRBV28 and J usage is TRBJ2-7, with 8 bases identical to TRBD2. V lost 10 bases to trimming and J lost 0 bases; unmatched junction nucleotides: 5. This CDR3 is 13 amino acids long. CDR1 and CDR2 from the germline V gene are MDHEN and SYDVKM. CDR3 protein: CATLSGSSYEQYF. The DNA for the CDR3 is TGTGCCACCCTAAGCGGGAGCTCCTACGAGCAGTACTTC. Combining the CDR3 with reference TRBV28 and TRBJ2-7 gives the whole variable domain DVKVTQSSRYLVKRTGEKVFLECVQDMDHENMFWYRQDPGLGLRLIYFSYDVKMKEKGDIPEGYSVSREKKERFSLILESASTNQTSMYLCATLSGSSYEQYFGPGTRLTVT.

The J gene is TRBJ2-1, the V gene TRBV7-3; 7 positions agree with TRBD2. V was clipped by 5 bases and J by 0 bases; unmatched bases: 7. Germline V gene lookup returns CDR1 SGHTA and CDR2 FQGTGA. This CDR3 is 16 amino acids long. CDR3 nucleotides: TGTGCCAGCAGCGAGAGCGGGGCTAGCTCCTACAATGAGCAGTTCTTC. Translating it yields CASSESGASSYNEQFF.

The chain joins TRBV19 to TRBJ1-5, with D hard to call. The germline V gene encodes CDR1 LNHDA and CDR2 SQIVND (reference sequence). The V end was cut by 8 bases, the J end by 0 bases, with 17 bases between. The CDR3 totals 16 residues. For the CDR3, the DNA is TGTGCCAGTCGGGTCGGAAGACCTTATAGCAATCAGCCCCAGCATTTT. It translates to CASRVGRPYSNQPQHF.

V usage is TRBV19 and J usage is TRBJ1-5; D unresolved. V lost 3 bases and J 3 bases, leaving 12 bases between the germline ends. The CDR3 is 15 residues long. Germline V CDR1 and CDR2: LNHDA, SQIVND (reference sequence). CDR3 nucleotide sequence: TGTGCCAGTAGTATTGTGGAGCAGCCCAATCAGCCCCAGCATTTT. Translation gives CASSIVEQPNQPQHF. The full variable domain, with the rest looked up from reference TRBV19 and TRBJ1-5, is DGGITQSPKYLFRKEGQNVTLSCEQNLNHDAMYWYRQDPGQGLRLIYYSQIVNDFQKGDIAEGYSVSREKKESFPLTVTSAQKNPTAFYLCASSIVEQPNQPQHFGDGTRLSIL.